The rows below give T cell receptor beta chains drawn from one sample of a study of blood T cell repertoires in COVID-19. Assay: immunoSEQ multiplex PCR; the TCRdb copy retains only in-frame clones and omits some. The data contain 400,000 to 500,000 clones, roughly 90% of them seen just once; the ten biggest clones take up 1.5% to 2%. Sequenced: PBMCs or T cells enriched from blood (not recorded which). The receptor source for this set is a woman aged 40 to 50 who had recovered from COVID-19. Both conserved end residues are part of each CDR3. A D gene is named only where the DNA matches it firmly. The listing skips clone size in some rows; elsewhere it reads once, few, many or a size class.

TRBV7-8	.	TRBJ1-4	TRBD1	CASSPNGGQVNEKLFF	TGTGCCAGCAGCCCAAACGGAGGACAGGTTAATGAAAAACTGTTTTTT
TRBV12-5	few	TRBJ2-2	TRBD1	CASGLADREANTGELFF	TGTGCTAGTGGTTTGGCTGACAGGGAAGCGAACACCGGGGAGCTGTTTTTT
TRBV9	.	TRBJ2-3	TRBD2	CASSPHGSGSGADTQYF	TGTGCCAGCAGCCCCCACGGTAGCGGGAGCGGCGCAGATACGCAGTATTTT
TRBV11-3	few	TRBJ1-2	.	CASSGRGSDYGYTF	TGTGCCAGCAGCGGCAGGGGTAGTGACTATGGCTACACCTTC
TRBV15	.	TRBJ1-2	.	CATRMVADTRYGYTF	TGTGCCACCAGAATGGTCGCCGACACACGCTATGGCTACACCTTC
TRBV15	.	TRBJ2-5	TRBD1	CATSKTRQGQETQYF	TGTGCCACCAGCAAAACGAGACAGGGCCAAGAGACCCAGTACTTC
TRBV27	.	TRBJ2-1	.	CASSYLGLDFYDEQFF	TGTGCCAGCAGTTATTTGGGACTCGACTTTTACGATGAGCAGTTCTTC
TRBV11-2	.	TRBJ1-4	TRBD1	CASSPQGATNEKLFF	TGTGCCAGCAGCCCGCAGGGGGCAACTAATGAAAAACTGTTTTTT
TRBV6-5	.	TRBJ1-2	.	CASSYLGRYSYGYTF	TGTGCCAGCAGTTATCTAGGGAGGTATAGCTATGGCTACACCTTC
TRBV5-5	.	TRBJ2-1	.	CASSSLMAGEQFF	TGTGCCAGCAGCTCGCTCATGGCGGGTGAGCAGTTCTTC
TRBV6-5	.	TRBJ1-1	.	CASSRRQEDTEAFF	TGTGCCAGCAGCAGACGACAGGAGGACACTGAAGCTTTCTTT
TRBV5-6	few	TRBJ2-1	TRBD2	CASSSGTRAETGNEQFF	TGTGCCAGCAGCTCCGGGACTAGGGCTGAAACGGGGAATGAGCAGTTCTTC
TRBV5-1	.	TRBJ1-1	.	CASSPLVGGAGAEAFF	TGCGCCAGCAGCCCTTTGGTCGGGGGGGCTGGCGCTGAAGCTTTCTTT
TRBV20-1	.	TRBJ1-4	.	CSASSRGGEGEKLFF	TGCAGTGCTAGTTCCAGAGGGGGAGAAGGTGAAAAACTGTTTTTT
TRBV2	.	TRBJ2-1	TRBD2	CASSVSGSINNEQFF	TGTGCCAGCAGCGTTAGCGGGAGCATCAACAATGAGCAGTTCTTC
TRBV15	.	TRBJ2-1	TRBD2	CATSSRTSGPNEQFF	TGTGCCACCAGCAGCAGGACTAGCGGGCCCAATGAGCAGTTCTTC
TRBV25-1	once	TRBJ2-1	.	CASSEFQRSSYNEQFF	TGTGCCAGCAGTGAATTTCAGCGGAGCTCCTACAATGAGCAGTTCTTC
TRBV28	.	TRBJ1-2	TRBD1	CASGFGTTGGKGYTF	TGTGCCAGCGGGTTTGGGACTACAGGGGGCAAGGGCTACACCTTC
TRBV20-1	few	TRBJ2-7	TRBD2	CSASPVAGVDYEQYF	TGCAGTGCTAGTCCCGTAGCGGGAGTGGACTACGAGCAGTACTTC
TRBV10-3	.	TRBJ2-3	TRBD2	CAISSEAGGGTDTQYF	TGTGCCATCAGTTCTGAAGCGGGAGGAGGCACAGATACGCAGTATTTT
TRBV24-1	.	TRBJ2-3	.	CATSPGVPDTQYF	TGTGCCACCAGTCCGGGAGTCCCCGATACGCAGTATTTT
TRBV5-1	.	TRBJ1-5	.	CAIYREGNFNNQPQHF	TGCGCCATATACCGGGAAGGGAACTTTAACAATCAGCCCCAGCATTTT
TRBV4-3	.	TRBJ1-3	.	CASSPMTGVSGNTIYF	TGCGCCAGCAGCCCTATGACAGGAGTCTCTGGAAACACCATATATTTT
TRBV19	.	TRBJ1-2	TRBD1	CASSTTGDWRGYTF	TGTGCCAGTAGTACGACAGGGGACTGGAGAGGCTACACCTTC
TRBV19	.	TRBJ1-5	.	CASVQVNSNQPQHF	TGTGCCAGTGTACAGGTCAATAGCAATCAGCCCCAGCATTTT
TRBV19	once	TRBJ1-2	.	CASSPGQLSGYTF	TGTGCCAGTAGCCCTGGACAATTGAGTGGCTACACCTTC
TRBV25-1	.	TRBJ2-1	.	CASAETGWFNEQFF	TGTGCCAGCGCTGAGACGGGATGGTTCAATGAGCAGTTCTTC
TRBV6-2/TRBV6-3	once	TRBJ1-1	.	CASSKQGTEAFF	TGTGCCAGCAGTAAACAGGGCACTGAAGCTTTCTTT
TRBV7-9	.	TRBJ2-7	TRBD1	CASSDQTGTLHF	TGTGCCAGCAGCGACCAGACAGGGACACTACACTTC
TRBV4-1	.	TRBJ2-3	.	CASSQILRDTQYF	TGCGCCAGCAGCCAAATTCTGCGAGATACGCAGTATTTT
TRBV5-4	.	TRBJ2-3	TRBD1	CASSPTGQGDTQYF	TGTGCCAGCAGCCCGACAGGGCAGGGAGATACGCAGTATTTT
TRBV4-1	.	TRBJ2-7	.	CASSQDPGRRYEQYF	TGCGCCAGCAGCCAAGATCCAGGTCGGAGGTACGAGCAGTACTTC
TRBV10-1	.	TRBJ2-1	.	CASSESRAGLYNEQFF	TGCGCCAGCAGTGAGTCCCGAGCGGGCCTCTACAATGAGCAGTTCTTC
TRBV24-1	.	TRBJ1-1	TRBD1	CATSETGGHDTEAFF	TGTGCCACCAGTGAGACAGGGGGCCATGACACTGAAGCTTTCTTT
TRBV3-1/TRBV3-2	few	TRBJ2-7	TRBD2	CASSQRNLGRGHEQYF	TGTGCCAGCAGCCAACGCAATCTCGGGAGGGGCCACGAGCAGTACTTC
TRBV13	.	TRBJ1-1	TRBD1	CASSFTGDTEAFF	TGTGCCAGCAGTTTTACAGGGGACACTGAAGCTTTCTTT
TRBV13	.	TRBJ2-3	TRBD1	CASSSDRGYFTSTDTQYF	TGTGCCAGCAGCTCAGACAGGGGGTACTTCACTAGCACAGATACGCAGTATTTT
TRBV24-1	.	TRBJ1-5	.	CATGGGDEPQHF	TGTGCCACCGGGGGGGGAGATGAGCCCCAGCATTTT
TRBV19	.	TRBJ2-3	TRBD2	CASKASGSTDTQYF	TGTGCCAGTAAGGCTAGCGGGAGCACAGATACGCAGTATTTT
TRBV5-4	.	TRBJ2-1	TRBD2	CASSFSGRAFNEQFF	TGTGCCAGCAGCTTCAGCGGGAGGGCCTTTAATGAGCAGTTCTTC
TRBV5-5	.	TRBJ2-2	TRBD1	CASSLRRDRYTANTGELFF	TGTGCCAGCAGCTTGCGACGGGACAGGTATACAGCGAACACCGGGGAGCTGTTTTTT